The rows below give T cell receptor beta chains drawn from one sample of a study of CD8+ T cells in alopecia areata. Produced via immunoSEQ multiplex PCR; TCRdb's table is partial and in-frame only. The data show about 180,000 clones, around 64% seen once. The specimen comprised CD8+ T cells sorted from blood, sampled at week 0. These receptors were taken from a human donor with alopecia areata. Both conserved end residues are part of each CDR3. A D gene is named only where the DNA matches it firmly. Clone size is stated in some rows and not others, as once, few, many or a class when expanded.

len	j_gene	v_gene	abundance	d_gene	CDR3aa	CDR3nt
12	TRBJ1-1	TRBV29-1	NA	TRBD1	CSVVPTGAEAFF	TGCAGCGTTGTGCCCACAGGGGCTGAAGCTTTCTTT
12	TRBJ1-2	TRBV29-1	NA	TRBD1	CSVEDRGYGYTF	TGCAGCGTTGAGGACAGGGGCTATGGCTACACCTTC
14	TRBJ1-2	TRBV9	NA	NA	CASSVFDSPYGYTF	TGTGCCAGCAGCGTCTTCGACAGTCCCTATGGCTACACCTTC
14	TRBJ2-7	TRBV7-9	NA	NA	CASSPRWDGREQYF	TGTGCCAGCAGCCCGCGTTGGGACGGGCGCGAGCAGTACTTC
12	TRBJ2-5	TRBV11-2	NA	NA	CATQMGVETQYF	TGTGCCACCCAAATGGGGGTTGAGACCCAGTACTTC
12	TRBJ1-2	TRBV2	NA	NA	CASLKVDYGYTF	TGTGCCAGCTTGAAAGTGGACTATGGCTACACCTTC
12	TRBJ2-1	TRBV4-2	NA	NA	CASRVDHNEQFF	TGTGCCAGTAGGGTGGACCACAATGAGCAGTTCTTC
13	TRBJ1-1	TRBV13	NA	NA	CASSLEMNTEAFF	TGTGCCAGCAGCTTAGAGATGAACACTGAAGCTTTCTTT
15	TRBJ1-1	TRBV9	NA	NA	CASSRWGERKTEAFF	TGTGCCAGCTCCCGCTGGGGCGAGAGGAAGACTGAAGCTTTCTTT
15	TRBJ2-5	TRBV2	NA	TRBD2	CASSEAASGGETQYF	TGTGCCAGCAGTGAGGCGGCTAGCGGGGGGGAGACCCAGTACTTC
14	TRBJ1-2	TRBV9	NA	NA	CASSARQGAYGYTF	TGTGCCAGCAGCGCCCGTCAGGGTGCTTATGGCTACACCTTC
13	TRBJ1-6	TRBV4-1	NA	NA	CASHGPSDSPLHF	TGCGCCAGCCACGGACCAAGTGATTCACCCCTCCACTTT
14	TRBJ2-4	TRBV7-9	NA	NA	CASSLSWTDPAWYF	TGTGCCAGCAGCCTAAGTTGGACCGACCCCGCATGGTACTTC
13	TRBJ1-4	TRBV13	few	NA	CASSLGGNEKLFF	TGTGCCAGCAGCTTAGGAGGGAATGAAAAACTGTTTTTT
12	TRBJ1-2	TRBV6-5	NA	NA	CASSSQGYGYTF	TGTGCCAGCAGTTCCCAGGGGTATGGCTACACCTTC
13	TRBJ1-2	TRBV30	NA	NA	CAWITAGDYGYTF	TGTGCCTGGATTACAGCGGGGGACTATGGCTACACCTTC
15	TRBJ2-2	TRBV4-2	NA	NA	CASSQDPRNTGELFF	TGTGCCAGCAGCCAAGATCCACGGAACACCGGGGAGCTGTTTTTT